This T cell receptor (beta chain) was captured in a study of blood T cells in healthy people across ages (dated by TCRdb to about 2015). About the study as a whole: In model experiments, template switching captured roughly one uniquely barcoded TCR beta cDNA molecule for every two T cells. The study measured age-related changes in TCR beta repertoire diversity using deep sequencing normalized with unique cDNA molecular identifiers. The donors were split into four age groups: young (average about 16 years), middle-aged (nearly 40), aged (more than 60) and long-lived (over 75). To avoid experimental bias, donors of different ages were randomly spread across the sequencing lanes. Two additional independent replicas of 1 million unique cDNA reads from the same blood draw were analyzed for two donors (one aged 18 to 29 and one aged 80 or older).

The library relied on 5' RACE. The data were produced on an Illumina HiSeq 2500. A second PCR of roughly 7 to 11 cycles was performed with a sample-barcoded 5' primer and a J-beta primer mix. Each TCR beta cDNA molecule received a unique molecular identifier from a template-switch 5' adaptor carrying 12 random nucleotides. At least 3 million CDR3-containing paired-end reads were obtained from each sample. First-strand cDNA was synthesized from all RNA with the Mint cDNA synthesis kit, primed by a TRBC-specific oligonucleotide. Following uracil-DNA glycosylase treatment, a first 18-cycle PCR with universal primers M1SS and BC2_uni_R was performed on all cDNA. In the paper's pipeline: Each sample was normalized by randomly selecting 1 million high-quality reads, each carrying a distinct molecular identifier. Instead of being binned into consensus sequences, reads that shared molecular identifiers were thrown out. MiTCR, set to a Q25 quality threshold and the strictest error-elimination algorithm, was used for CDR3 identification, clonotype clustering and error correction. A nonparametric unseen species model with Euler transformation was used to estimate a lower bound on total TCR beta diversity. TCRdb redid the processing of the public reads, applying fastp at Q25 and MiXCR, and retained in-frame beta chains. Rows merge per CDR3 protein into single entries with the most common DNA and genes. Here the V and J calls rest on TCRdb's processing, not on the authors' analysis. The sample has roughly 680,000 distinct CDR3 sequences on record, around 48% of them singletons. Clones ranked in the top ten supply roughly 34% of the sample.

On the study overall, not on this receptor specifically: Observed TCR beta diversity per million T cells fell roughly linearly with age, and a significant reduction was already apparent by age about 36. Donor CMV infection status was unknown, potentially confounding age-related changes in expanded clonotypes. Since profiling was done on bulk unsorted PBMCs, naive and antigen-experienced compartments could not be conclusively compared. Estimates of total diversity based on one million sequenced T cells were regarded as lower bounds and as underestimates. The percentage of naive T cells measured by flow cytometry correlated strongly with observed TCR beta diversity. Compared with the aged group, the long-lived group had more naive CD4+ T cells, fewer expanded clones and increased TCR diversity, suggesting age selection.

V was cut back by 2 bases and J by 7 bases, leaving a gap of 12 bases between them. CDR1 is given as SEHNR and CDR2 as FQNEAQ, both from the germline V gene (reference sequence). Counted from cysteine to phenylalanine, this CDR3 has 15 amino acids. Only the CDR3 region is kept as DNA, spanning 45 bases read in frame from base 1. This clonotype was counted at least ten times. The antigen this receptor binds is unknown. No qualities accompany the bases; no much larger clone lies one base away. Systemically healthy Caucasian individuals from Russia, 35 to 50 in total and aged about 6 to 100 years, were included as donors. Around 9.9 milliliters of peripheral blood were collected from each donor into EDTA-treated Vacutainer tubes. Ficoll-Paque density-gradient centrifugation was used to isolate PBMCs, with at least 7 million obtained per sample. Trizol reagent was used to extract total RNA from PBMCs, with at least 6 micrograms per sample. For every donor, an aliquot of PBMCs went through flow cytometry to measure the percentages of naive CD45RAhigh/CD27high T cells.

The sequence was collected from a woman aged 60-75 years in good health. Sequenced material: blood. The sequence joins TRBV7-9 to TRBJ1-6; D gene: possibly TRBD1, on 5 matching bases. The DNA sequence is TGTGCCAGCAGCTTATCAGGGCAGTCGAATTCACCCCTCCACTTT. It translates to CASSLSGQSNSPLHF.